These T cell receptor beta chains were read from a single sample in a study of blood T cell repertoires in COVID-19. The assay was immunoSEQ multiplex PCR, and TCRdb's table has in-frame clones only and misses some. This table holds approximately 170,000 clones, approximately 91% found once. Sequencing was carried out using peripheral blood. These receptors all stem from a man in his late teens or twenties with COVID-19, enrolled during active disease. The CDR3 runs from the conserved cysteine through the conserved F or W. D genes are given only for firm matches. Clone size is given for some rows only: seen once, a few or many times, or a class if the clone is expanded.

clone_size: -
d_call: -
v_call: TRBV19
j_call: TRBJ1-1
cdr3_aa: CASSPQLNTEAFF
cdr3_nt: TGTGCCAGTAGTCCACAGTTGAACACTGAAGCTTTCTTT

clone_size: once
d_call: TRBD1
v_call: TRBV30
j_call: TRBJ1-6
cdr3_aa: CAWSVAGGGSPLHF
cdr3_nt: TGTGCCTGGAGTGTGGCAGGGGGCGGTTCACCCCTCCACTTT

clone_size: -
d_call: -
v_call: TRBV4-1
j_call: TRBJ2-1
cdr3_aa: CASSHRTTGYNEQFF
cdr3_nt: TGCGCCAGCAGCCACCGGACTACCGGATACAATGAGCAGTTCTTC

clone_size: -
d_call: TRBD1
v_call: TRBV3-1/TRBV3-2
j_call: TRBJ1-1
cdr3_aa: CASSQVQGAEAFF
cdr3_nt: TGTGCCAGCAGCCAAGTACAGGGGGCAGAAGCTTTCTTT

clone_size: -
d_call: -
v_call: TRBV3-1/TRBV3-2
j_call: TRBJ1-5
cdr3_aa: CASSQVGGGKPQHF
cdr3_nt: TGTGCCAGCAGCCAAGTGGGCGGGGGAAAGCCCCAGCATTTT

clone_size: -
d_call: -
v_call: TRBV19
j_call: TRBJ2-7
cdr3_aa: CASTQVAGGPYEQYF
cdr3_nt: TGTGCCAGTACCCAGGTGGCAGGAGGTCCCTACGAGCAGTACTTC

clone_size: -
d_call: -
v_call: TRBV11-2
j_call: TRBJ1-2
cdr3_aa: CASSLEDSPNYGYTF
cdr3_nt: TGTGCCAGCAGCTTAGAGGACAGCCCTAACTATGGCTACACCTTC

clone_size: -
d_call: TRBD1
v_call: TRBV28
j_call: TRBJ1-5
cdr3_aa: CASSGTGGNQPQHF
cdr3_nt: TGTGCCAGCTCTGGGACAGGGGGCAATCAGCCCCAGCATTTT

clone_size: -
d_call: TRBD1
v_call: TRBV14
j_call: TRBJ2-7
cdr3_aa: CASGQGHEQYF
cdr3_nt: TGTGCCAGCGGACAGGGTCACGAGCAGTACTTC

clone_size: -
d_call: TRBD2
v_call: TRBV7-2
j_call: TRBJ2-7
cdr3_aa: CASSLKAVLAGPYEQYF
cdr3_nt: TGTGCCAGCAGTTTGAAAGCGGTCCTAGCGGGCCCCTACGAGCAGTACTTC

clone_size: -
d_call: -
v_call: TRBV6-6
j_call: TRBJ1-5
cdr3_aa: CASSSGGPQPPQHF
cdr3_nt: TGTGCCAGCAGTTCAGGAGGCCCTCAGCCACCCCAGCATTTT

clone_size: -
d_call: -
v_call: TRBV19
j_call: TRBJ1-6
cdr3_aa: CASSIAGNANSPLHF
cdr3_nt: TGTGCCAGTAGTATCGCTGGCAATGCAAATTCACCCCTCCACTTT

clone_size: -
d_call: TRBD1
v_call: TRBV9
j_call: TRBJ1-4
cdr3_aa: CASSAFAGGDEKLLF
cdr3_nt: TGTGCCAGCAGCGCCTTCGCAGGGGGCGACGAAAAACTGCTTTTT

clone_size: -
d_call: TRBD1
v_call: TRBV29-1
j_call: TRBJ2-7
cdr3_aa: CSVEVYGDRGGFYEQYF
cdr3_nt: TGCAGCGTTGAAGTTTATGGGGACAGGGGGGGATTCTACGAGCAGTACTTC

clone_size: -
d_call: -
v_call: TRBV15
j_call: TRBJ1-3
cdr3_aa: CATSRDPRVSGNTIYF
cdr3_nt: TGTGCCACCAGCAGAGATCCCAGGGTTTCGGGAAACACCATATATTTT

clone_size: once
d_call: TRBD1
v_call: TRBV5-1
j_call: TRBJ2-5
cdr3_aa: CASSRDRAETQYF
cdr3_nt: TGCGCCAGCAGCCGGGACAGGGCCGAGACCCAGTACTTC

clone_size: -
d_call: -
v_call: TRBV3-1/TRBV3-2
j_call: TRBJ1-1
cdr3_aa: CASSQDPVGRGNTEAFF
cdr3_nt: TGTGCCAGCAGCCAAGATCCGGTTGGCAGGGGGAACACTGAAGCTTTCTTT

clone_size: -
d_call: -
v_call: TRBV6-1
j_call: TRBJ1-5
cdr3_aa: CASSELGGYSNQPQHF
cdr3_nt: TGTGCCAGCAGTGAACTTGGCGGATATAGCAATCAGCCCCAGCATTTT

clone_size: -
d_call: -
v_call: TRBV3-1/TRBV3-2
j_call: TRBJ2-3
cdr3_aa: CASSPLGGAGDTQYF
cdr3_nt: TGTGCCAGCAGCCCCTTGGGCGGCGCAGGGGATACGCAGTATTTT

clone_size: -
d_call: TRBD2
v_call: TRBV19
j_call: TRBJ2-1
cdr3_aa: CASLASGYNEQFF
cdr3_nt: TGTGCCAGCTTGGCTAGCGGCTACAATGAGCAGTTCTTC

clone_size: -
d_call: TRBD2
v_call: TRBV9
j_call: TRBJ2-1
cdr3_aa: CASSVGLLAGERNNEQFF
cdr3_nt: TGTGCCAGCAGCGTAGGGCTACTAGCGGGAGAGAGGAACAATGAGCAGTTCTTC

clone_size: -
d_call: TRBD2
v_call: TRBV7-2
j_call: TRBJ2-1
cdr3_aa: CASSPPGLSNEQFF
cdr3_nt: TGTGCCAGCAGCCCTCCGGGACTATCCAATGAGCAGTTCTTC

clone_size: -
d_call: -
v_call: TRBV4-3
j_call: TRBJ2-1
cdr3_aa: CASSQGRGTNERQFF
cdr3_nt: TGCGCCAGCAGCCAAGGAAGGGGTACCAATGAGAGGCAGTTCTTC

clone_size: -
d_call: TRBD1
v_call: TRBV10-2
j_call: TRBJ1-1
cdr3_aa: CASSTQGAGMNTEAFF
cdr3_nt: TGCGCCAGCAGTACACAGGGGGCAGGGATGAACACTGAAGCTTTCTTT

clone_size: -
d_call: TRBD2
v_call: TRBV9
j_call: TRBJ2-3
cdr3_aa: CASSFRREGRATDTQYF
cdr3_nt: TGTGCCAGCAGCTTCCGAAGGGAGGGGAGGGCGACAGATACGCAGTATTTT

clone_size: -
d_call: -
v_call: TRBV5-4
j_call: TRBJ1-2
cdr3_aa: CASSSELALRAYGYTF
cdr3_nt: TGTGCCAGCAGCTCGGAGTTGGCCTTGAGGGCCTATGGCTACACCTTC

clone_size: -
d_call: TRBD1
v_call: TRBV4-3
j_call: TRBJ2-7
cdr3_aa: CASSQGTGVAYEQYF
cdr3_nt: TGCGCCAGCAGCCAAGGGACAGGGGTGGCCTACGAGCAGTACTTC

clone_size: -
d_call: -
v_call: TRBV7-2
j_call: TRBJ2-7
cdr3_aa: CASSPAGTPSYEQYF
cdr3_nt: TGTGCCAGCAGCCCAGCTGGGACACCTTCCTACGAGCAGTACTTC

clone_size: -
d_call: -
v_call: TRBV6-6
j_call: TRBJ2-1
cdr3_aa: CASSYSDQGNEQFF
cdr3_nt: TGTGCCAGCAGTTACTCCGACCAGGGGAATGAGCAGTTCTTC

clone_size: -
d_call: TRBD2
v_call: TRBV27
j_call: TRBJ2-1
cdr3_aa: CASSLFSGSPYNEQFF
cdr3_nt: TGTGCCAGCAGTTTGTTTAGCGGGAGCCCCTACAATGAGCAGTTCTTC

clone_size: -
d_call: -
v_call: TRBV5-5
j_call: TRBJ2-1
cdr3_aa: CASGMGSSYNEQFF
cdr3_nt: TGTGCCAGCGGGATGGGGAGCTCCTACAATGAGCAGTTCTTC

clone_size: -
d_call: -
v_call: TRBV20-1
j_call: TRBJ1-1
cdr3_aa: CSASGHRETEAFF
cdr3_nt: TGCAGCGCTAGTGGACACCGGGAAACTGAAGCTTTCTTT

clone_size: -
d_call: TRBD1
v_call: TRBV5-1
j_call: TRBJ2-3
cdr3_aa: CASSSSGTGTDTQYF
cdr3_nt: TGCGCCAGCAGCTCCTCCGGGACAGGCACAGATACGCAGTATTTT

clone_size: -
d_call: TRBD2
v_call: TRBV24-1
j_call: TRBJ2-7
cdr3_aa: CATSERGLAGEYEQYF
cdr3_nt: TGTGCCACCAGTGAACGTGGACTAGCGGGAGAGTACGAGCAGTACTTC

clone_size: few
d_call: -
v_call: TRBV11-2
j_call: TRBJ2-7
cdr3_aa: CASSLDRDYEQYF
cdr3_nt: TGTGCCAGCAGCTTAGACAGGGACTACGAGCAGTACTTC

clone_size: -
d_call: -
v_call: TRBV6-5
j_call: TRBJ1-4
cdr3_aa: CASSYSGQGNDEKLFF
cdr3_nt: TGTGCCAGCAGTTACTCCGGGCAGGGGAATGATGAAAAACTGTTTTTT

clone_size: -
d_call: -
v_call: TRBV3-1/TRBV3-2
j_call: TRBJ1-2
cdr3_aa: CASSPSLGLGGYTF
cdr3_nt: TGTGCCAGCAGCCCTTCCTTGGGGCTGGGGGGCTACACCTTC

clone_size: -
d_call: TRBD1
v_call: TRBV28
j_call: TRBJ2-7
cdr3_aa: CASSRQGIYEQYF
cdr3_nt: TGTGCCAGCAGTCGACAGGGGATCTACGAGCAGTACTTC

clone_size: once
d_call: TRBD1
v_call: TRBV4-2
j_call: TRBJ2-1
cdr3_aa: CASSQGPGQGSDEQFF
cdr3_nt: TGTGCCAGCAGCCAAGGGCCGGGACAGGGATCCGATGAGCAGTTCTTC

clone_size: -
d_call: -
v_call: TRBV15
j_call: TRBJ2-7
cdr3_aa: CATSSLGAYYEQYF
cdr3_nt: TGTGCCACCAGCAGCCTAGGGGCTTACTACGAGCAGTACTTC

clone_size: -
d_call: -
v_call: TRBV14
j_call: TRBJ2-2
cdr3_aa: CASSPRSAAGELFF
cdr3_nt: TGTGCCAGCAGCCCGAGGAGTGCGGCGGGGGAGCTGTTTTTT

clone_size: -
d_call: TRBD1
v_call: TRBV18
j_call: TRBJ1-6
cdr3_aa: CASSPIREGTGGSPLHF
cdr3_nt: TGTGCCAGCTCACCGATCCGAGAAGGGACAGGGGGTTCACCCCTCCACTTT

clone_size: -
d_call: TRBD2
v_call: TRBV28
j_call: TRBJ2-7
cdr3_aa: CASATSPEQYF
cdr3_nt: TGTGCCAGCGCGACTAGCCCCGAGCAGTACTTC

clone_size: -
d_call: TRBD2
v_call: TRBV20-1
j_call: TRBJ2-7
cdr3_aa: CSASRLAGVF
cdr3_nt: TGCAGTGCTAGTAGGCTAGCGGGAGTCTTC

clone_size: -
d_call: TRBD2
v_call: TRBV4-2
j_call: TRBJ2-7
cdr3_aa: CASSQEATSGSSYEQYF
cdr3_nt: TGTGCCAGCAGCCAAGAGGCGACTAGCGGGAGCTCCTACGAGCAGTACTTC

clone_size: -
d_call: TRBD2
v_call: TRBV5-1
j_call: TRBJ2-2
cdr3_aa: CASSETSGAGELFF
cdr3_nt: TGCGCCAGCAGCGAGACTAGCGGGGCTGGGGAGCTGTTTTTT

clone_size: -
d_call: TRBD2
v_call: TRBV5-4
j_call: TRBJ2-2
cdr3_aa: CASSLDLAGVAGELFF
cdr3_nt: TGTGCCAGCAGCTTGGATCTAGCGGGAGTAGCCGGGGAGCTGTTTTTT

clone_size: -
d_call: TRBD1
v_call: TRBV6-2/TRBV6-3
j_call: TRBJ1-2
cdr3_aa: CASSYQPGQGARGYTF
cdr3_nt: TGTGCCAGCAGTTACCAACCCGGACAGGGGGCGCGTGGCTACACCTTC

clone_size: -
d_call: TRBD2
v_call: TRBV28
j_call: TRBJ2-1
cdr3_aa: CASSLSREDGNEQFF
cdr3_nt: TGTGCCAGCAGTTTATCGCGGGAGGATGGGAATGAGCAGTTCTTC

clone_size: -
d_call: -
v_call: TRBV6-6
j_call: TRBJ2-7
cdr3_aa: CASSRQNPYEQYF
cdr3_nt: TGTGCCAGCAGTCGACAGAACCCCTACGAGCAGTACTTC

clone_size: -
d_call: -
v_call: TRBV7-2
j_call: TRBJ2-3
cdr3_aa: CASSPWILMDTQYF
cdr3_nt: TGTGCCAGCAGCCCGTGGATACTAATGGATACGCAGTATTTT

clone_size: -
d_call: -
v_call: TRBV4-3
j_call: TRBJ2-4
cdr3_aa: CASSPGIPENIQYF
cdr3_nt: TGCGCCAGCAGCCCCGGGATTCCAGAAAACATTCAGTACTTC

clone_size: -
d_call: TRBD2
v_call: TRBV28
j_call: TRBJ2-7
cdr3_aa: CASSIIWTSGRKHEQYF
cdr3_nt: TGTGCCAGCAGTATCATATGGACTAGCGGGAGGAAACACGAGCAGTACTTC

clone_size: -
d_call: -
v_call: TRBV7-3
j_call: TRBJ2-1
cdr3_aa: CASSPGRGADASGEQFF
cdr3_nt: TGTGCCAGCAGCCCCGGACGGGGGGCGGATGCGTCGGGTGAGCAGTTCTTC

clone_size: -
d_call: -
v_call: TRBV19
j_call: TRBJ1-2
cdr3_aa: CASRSAGAWNYGYTF
cdr3_nt: TGTGCCAGTAGGTCCGCAGGGGCATGGAACTATGGCTACACCTTC

clone_size: -
d_call: TRBD1
v_call: TRBV29-1
j_call: TRBJ2-1
cdr3_aa: CSLTEDRGLENEQFF
cdr3_nt: TGCAGCCTCACTGAGGACAGGGGGCTGGAGAATGAGCAGTTCTTC